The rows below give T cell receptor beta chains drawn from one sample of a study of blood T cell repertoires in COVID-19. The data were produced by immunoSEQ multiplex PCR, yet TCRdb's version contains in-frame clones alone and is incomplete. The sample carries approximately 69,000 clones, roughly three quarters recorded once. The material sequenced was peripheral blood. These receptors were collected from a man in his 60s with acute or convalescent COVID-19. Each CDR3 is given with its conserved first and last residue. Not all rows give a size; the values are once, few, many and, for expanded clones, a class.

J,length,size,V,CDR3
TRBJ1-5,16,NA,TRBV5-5,CASSLARDRALQPQHF
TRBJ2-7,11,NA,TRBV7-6,CASSLDQATYF
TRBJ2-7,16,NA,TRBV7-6,CASSLARGGLAYEQYF
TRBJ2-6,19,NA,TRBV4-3,CASSQDLLDRGHGANVLTF
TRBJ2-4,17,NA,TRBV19,CASSFGGSGLAKNIQYF
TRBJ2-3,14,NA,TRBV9,CASSVRGAQDTQYF
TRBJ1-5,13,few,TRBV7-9,CASSRPGEQPQHF
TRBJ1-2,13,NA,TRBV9,CASSVGGSYGYTF
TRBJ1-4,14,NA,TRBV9,CASSVTGSQEKLFF
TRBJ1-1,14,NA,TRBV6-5,CASSLLAGGTEAFF
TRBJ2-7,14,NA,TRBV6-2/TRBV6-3,CASSYRLAAGEQYF
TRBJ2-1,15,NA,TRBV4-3,CASSPGQSSYNEQFF
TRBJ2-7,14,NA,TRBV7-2,CASSPDYGVREQYF
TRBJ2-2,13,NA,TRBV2,CASSEVVTGELFF
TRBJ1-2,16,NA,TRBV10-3,CAISERLTAINYGYTF
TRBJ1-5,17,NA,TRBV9,CASSVGSLTGLGQPQHF
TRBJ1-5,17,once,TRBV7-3,CASSLRDRRNSNQPQHF
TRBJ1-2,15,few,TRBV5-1,CASSLGQGGPYGYTF
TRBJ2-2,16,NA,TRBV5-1,CASSTGRQGAAGELFF
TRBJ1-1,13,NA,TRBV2,CASGTDMNTEAFF
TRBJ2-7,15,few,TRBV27,CASRPQGPFSYEQYF
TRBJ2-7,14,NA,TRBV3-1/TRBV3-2,CASSQGRGSDEQYF
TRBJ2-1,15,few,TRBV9,CASSSTGLATDEQFF
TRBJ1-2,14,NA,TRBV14,CASSQDLGGYGYTF
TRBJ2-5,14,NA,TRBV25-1,CASSESEFSETQYF
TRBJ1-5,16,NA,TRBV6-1,CASSESAGGWNQPQHF
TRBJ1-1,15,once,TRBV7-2,CASSPRISENTEAFF
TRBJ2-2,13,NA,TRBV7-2,CASSLKAGGELFF
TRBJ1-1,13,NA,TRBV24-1,CATSAGLNTEAFF
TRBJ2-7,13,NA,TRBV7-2,CASSFAGPYEQYF
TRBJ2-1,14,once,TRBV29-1,CSGRTSGGYNEQFF
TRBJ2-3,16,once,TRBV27,CASSWGQGFPTDTQYF
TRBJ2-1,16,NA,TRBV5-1,CASEGVGLHSYNEQFF
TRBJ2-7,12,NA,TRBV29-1,CSVGLAFDEQYF
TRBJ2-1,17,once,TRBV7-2,CASSLVLAGGPYNEQFF
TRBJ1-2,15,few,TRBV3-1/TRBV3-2,CASSRGGVEAYGYTF
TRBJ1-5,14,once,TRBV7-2,CASSLRRGEGPQHF
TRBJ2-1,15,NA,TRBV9,CASSGAGTTNNEQFF
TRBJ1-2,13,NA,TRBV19,CASSIETNYGYTF
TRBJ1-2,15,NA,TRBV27,CASSLSNRVNYGYTF
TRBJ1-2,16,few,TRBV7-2,CASSPTSGQANYGYTF
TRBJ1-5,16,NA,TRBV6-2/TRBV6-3,CASSYEGRGDSQPQHF